The 19 T cell receptor beta chains below were found in one sample sequenced in a study of cytomegalovirus exposure and HLA in healthy donors. Primers: 60 Vbeta forward and 13 Jbeta reverse. The protocol was immunoSEQ multiplex PCR, while the TCRdb copy is restricted to in-frame clones and leaves out a portion. The sample yields approximately 90,000 clones, about 74% seen once. Sequencing was carried out using PBMCs. The receptors stem from a young man in good health and CMV-seronegative.

The genes are TRBV4-2 and TRBJ2-5; 7 bases agree with TRBD2. The tail of the sequence fits TRBJ2-7 better, so the J call may be wrong. CDR3 size: 16 residues. Per germline, CDR1 LGHNA and CDR2 YNFKEQ. CDR3 bases: TGTGCCAGCAGCCATGTCAAGCGGGACCGTTCCTACGAGCAGTACTTC. Its protein product is CASSHVKRDRSYEQYF.

This chain joins TRBV10-1 and TRBJ2-1, with TRBD1 matching 11 bases. With V trimmed by 0 bases and J by 6 bases, 1 base remained unmatched. In germline, CDR1 is WNHNN, CDR2 SYGVQD (reference sequence). CDR3 length equals 15 residues. The CDR3 DNA reads as TGCGCCAGCAGTGAGTCCGGGACAGGGGGCAATGAGCAGTTCTTC. Amino acid sequence: CASSESGTGGNEQFF.

This clone appeared a few times. The rearrangement uses TRBV2 and TRBJ2-7; D is unresolved. Trimming stripped 3 bases from V and 6 bases from J, with 15 bases between. The CDR3 totals 14 residues. Per germline, CDR1 SNHLY and CDR2 FYNNEI. The CDR3 nucleotides are TGTGCCAGCAGTGATTGGTCTCCTCCAGGCGAGCAGTACTTC. Amino acid sequence: CASSDWSPPGEQYF.

V gene TRBV19 combines with J gene TRBJ2-5; TRBD1 aligns across 9 bases. Per the germline V gene, CDR1 is LNHDA and CDR2 is SQIVND (reference sequence). The CDR3 spans 15 residues. The junction had 9 bases not matched to a gene; V was cut back by 10 bases and J by 0 bases. The CDR3 sequence is CATSDRGRYQETQYF. The CDR3 DNA follows: TGTGCCACCTCGGACAGGGGAAGGTACCAAGAGACCCAGTACTTC.

V usage is TRBV29-1 and J usage is TRBJ2-1, with TRBD2 as a possible D gene (6 bases). Trimming cost V 6 bases and J 14 bases, with 20 bases left between them. There are 12 residues in the CDR3. CDR1 SQVTM and CDR2 ANQGSEA come from the germline V gene. The CDR3 is CSVSRDFSGEFF. As DNA, the CDR3 is TGCAGCGTATCCCGGGACTTCTCTGGCGAGTTCTTC.

The J gene is TRBJ2-1, the V gene TRBV10-3; maybe TRBD1 (5 bases). V shed 4 bases and J shed 4 bases, with 29 bases lying between them. The CDR3 is 20 amino acids. Germline V CDR1 and CDR2: ENHRY, SYGVKD. The DNA for the CDR3 is TGTGCCATCAGTGCCGCCCCCAGAGTTCAGGGCCAGGAGTCTTACAATGAGCAGTTCTTC. Protein: CAISAAPRVQGQESYNEQFF.

The V and J genes are TRBV11-3 and TRBJ2-1, with 7 bases lining up with TRBD1. The CDR3 totals 15 residues. Unmatched junction bases numbered 2, after V lost 0 bases and J lost 3 bases. CDR1 and CDR2 from the germline V gene are SGHNT and YENEEA. CDR3 DNA: TGTGCCAGCAGCTTAGAAGGGGGCGTCTACAATGAGCAGTTCTTC. This translates into CASSLEGGVYNEQFF.

This chain connects TRBV6-5 to TRBJ2-3; TRBD2 is a possible D gene (5 bases). Between the trimmed V and J ends, which lost 2 bases and 2 bases, there was a span of 11 bases. The CDR3 runs 15 residues. Germline V CDR1 and CDR2: MNHEY, SVGAGI. Written as DNA, the CDR3 is TGTGCCAGCAGTTACGGTAGGACTTACACAGATACGCAGTATTTT. This encodes CASSYGRTYTDTQYF.

The gene calls are TRBV7-9 and TRBJ1-2; no clear D. Germline CDR1 reads SEHNR; CDR2 reads FQNEAQ (reference sequence). The CDR3 contains 15 residues. With 1 base removed from V and 8 bases from J, the gap between germline ends came to 17 bases. The CDR3 here is CASSLVQKRVEGYTF. The DNA of the CDR3 is TGTGCCAGCAGCTTAGTCCAAAAGCGCGTGGAGGGCTACACCTTC.

CDR3 DNA: TGTGCCAGCAGCTTACGCGCAGGGCCTAACTATGGCTACACCTTC. This gives the protein CASSLRAGPNYGYTF. The chain combines TRBV7-6 with TRBJ1-2, with a weak D call TRBD1 (5 bases). CDR3 length equals 15 residues. From germline, CDR1 is SGHVS and CDR2 FNYEAQ. The V gene lost 2 bases and the J gene lost 0 bases, with 10 bases spanning the gap.

The CDR3 bases are TGTGCCAGCAGCTTGCGGACAGGGTTGGGCTACGAGCAGTACTTC. It codes for CASSLRTGLGYEQYF. V gene TRBV5-6 combines with J gene TRBJ2-7, with TRBD1 matching over 8 bases. With 1 base clipped from V and 3 bases from J, the junction kept 6 bases outside the gene matches. The CDR3 runs to 15 residues. Germline V lookup: CDR1 SGHDT, CDR2 YYEEEE.

This clone was observed a handful of times. The chain employs TRBV18 and TRBJ2-1; 9 bases agree with TRBD1. V gave up 3 bases and J gave up 0 bases; unmatched junction bases: 3. CDR1 KGHSH and CDR2 LQKENI come from the germline V gene. The CDR3 length is 16 residues. The CDR3 DNA sequence: TGTGCCAGCTCACCCCGGACAGGGGACTCCTACAATGAGCAGTTCTTC. Translating gives CASSPRTGDSYNEQFF.

This sequence joins TRBV2 and TRBJ2-3; 7 nucleotides align to TRBD2. Per germline, CDR1 SNHLY and CDR2 FYNNEI. J lost 0 bases, V lost 1 base, and 7 bases had no gene match. The CDR3 has 17 residues. The CDR3 nucleotides are TGTGCCAGCAGTGAAGGGCCTCTTAGCGGGAGCACAGATACGCAGTATTTT. Its translation: CASSEGPLSGSTDTQYF.

The chain uses TRBV6-5 and TRBJ2-7; no clear D gene. The germline V and J ends were trimmed by 2 bases and 2 bases, with 10 bases remaining between them. From germline, CDR1 is MNHEY and CDR2 SVGAGI. The CDR3 is 14 amino acids. CDR3 residues: CASSYGPEPYEQYF. Here the CDR3 DNA reads TGTGCCAGCAGTTACGGGCCTGAGCCCTACGAGCAGTACTTC.

This clone was seen just once. V and J are TRBV7-2 and TRBJ2-3; TRBD1 is a possible D gene (8 bases). V was pared by 4 bases and J by 6 bases, with 29 bases between. From germline, CDR1 is SGHTA and CDR2 FQGNSA. The CDR3 sequence is 19 residues long. The CDR3 loop reads CASSSGGMSGGGPRDTQYF. The CDR3 nucleotides read TGTGCCAGCAGCTCAGGGGGCATGTCGGGCGGGGGCCCCCGGGATACGCAGTATTTT.

The chain couples TRBV5-6 to TRBJ2-5; TRBD2 is a possible D gene (5 bases). Germline CDR1 reads SGHDT; CDR2 reads YYEEEE. This CDR3 has 11 residues. The V gene lost 4 bases and the J gene lost 5 bases, with 6 bases spanning the gap. The CDR3 region has the DNA TGTGCCAGCAGCCGCGGGGAGACCCAGTACTTC. It yields the protein CASSRGETQYF.

The gene calls are TRBV18 and TRBJ1-4, with 7 bases identical to TRBD1. The CDR3 is 13 residues long. Germline V gene lookup returns CDR1 KGHSH and CDR2 LQKENI. V dropped 2 bases and J dropped 8; count of bases not matched to a gene: 2. Written as DNA, the CDR3 is TGTGCCAGCTCACCAGGACAGGCCGAAAAACTGTTTTTT. This gives the protein CASSPGQAEKLFF.

This chain joins TRBV6-5 and TRBJ1-2, with TRBD1 as a possible D gene (6 bases). Germline V gives CDR1 MNHEY, CDR2 SVGAGI. Trimming cost V 6 bases and J 4 bases, with 12 bases left between them. CDR3 length: 13 amino acids. CDR3 sequence (DNA): TGTGCCAGCAGGCCAGGGGTCATCTATGGCTACACCTTC. Its translation: CASRPGVIYGYTF.

The CDR3 coding sequence is TGTGCCAGCAGCTTAGGGGGTGGGGCGCCCAATGAAGCTTTCTTT. This codes for CASSLGGGAPNEAFF. This chain uses TRBV7-9 with TRBJ1-1; tentatively, D is TRBD1 (5 bases). V lost 1 base, J lost 7 bases, and 16 bases lay in between. The germline gives CDR1 SEHNR, CDR2 FQNEAQ (reference sequence). This CDR3 comprises 15 residues. The full variable domain, completed using reference TRBV7-9 and TRBJ1-1, is DTGVSQNPRHKITKRGQNVTFRCDPISEHNRLYWYRQTLGQGPEFLTYFQNEAQLEKSRLLSDRFSAERPKGSFSTLEIQRTEQGDSAMYLCASSLGGGAPNEAFFGQGTRLTVV.